This T cell receptor (beta chain) appears in the sequencing data of a study of cytomegalovirus exposure and HLA in healthy donors. The PCR had 60 Vbeta and 13 Jbeta primers. Only in-frame clones appear in the TCRdb table, and some are missing; sequencing was by immunoSEQ multiplex PCR. In total, the table holds 60,000 to 100,000 clones. The CDR3 is 17 amino acids. The germline V gene has CDR1 LGHNA and CDR2 YNFKEQ. Trimming took off 0 bases at V and 0 bases at J, with 14 bases between the two ends. This chain links TRBV4-2 with TRBJ1-1; D is unresolved. The clonotype was recovered from a man in his thirties or forties in good health and CMV-seronegative. Source material: PBMCs. The CDR3 spells CASSQEVSRRVNTEAFF. The CDR3 nucleotides read TGTGCCAGCAGCCAAGAAGTCTCGAGGCGGGTGAACACTGAAGCTTTCTTT.